Below are 4 T cell receptor beta chains sequenced from a single sample in a study of CD8+ T cells in alopecia areata. Treatment reported: oral pan-JAK inhibitor, 5-10 mg twice daily. RNA was isolated and reverse transcribed to cDNA, the sequencing template. Libraries were prepared by immunoSEQ multiplex PCR; TCRdb keeps only in-frame clonotypes and omits some of them. The sample carries around 150,000 clones, less than 80% recorded once. Sequences were derived from CD4+ T cells sorted from blood, sampled at week 24, from a patient treated with tofacitinib. These receptors came from a human donor with alopecia areata.

The sample holds many counts of this clone. This chain connects TRBV6-1 to TRBJ1-4, with 8 bases fitting TRBD1. Germline CDR1 MNHNS, CDR2 SASEGT. CDR3 size: 14 residues. J gave up 5 bases and V 3 bases, and 2 bases lay outside the gene matches. The CDR3 sequence: CASSETGVNEKLFF. CDR3 coding DNA: TGTGCCAGCAGTGAGACAGGGGTGAATGAAAAACTGTTTTTT.

This chain connects TRBV7-2 to TRBJ1-1; D might be TRBD1 (6 bases). The CDR3 runs 15 residues. CDR1 and CDR2 from the germline V gene are SGHTA and FQGNSA. The V and J ends lost 5 bases and 4 bases respectively, with 17 bases between them. CDR3 sequence: CASSPQGRGSTEAFF. The CDR3 DNA is TGTGCCAGCAGCCCACAGGGAAGGGGGTCCACTGAAGCTTTCTTT.

The DNA of the CDR3 is TGTGCCAGCAGCCCCTACAGGGGGCATGGCTACACCTTC. It yields the protein CASSPYRGHGYTF. The genes are TRBV6-5 and TRBJ1-2; 9 positions match TRBD1. Germline CDR1 is MNHEY and CDR2 is SVGAGI. With V trimmed by 6 bases and J by 6 bases, 5 bases remained unmatched. This CDR3 has 13 amino acids.

The rearrangement joins TRBV2 to TRBJ2-7; D may be TRBD1 (6 bases). Per germline, CDR1 SNHLY and CDR2 FYNNEI. The CDR3 covers 13 residues. V was pared by 2 bases and J by 7 bases, with 12 bases between. The CDR3 reads CASSELGAGEQYF. DNA of the CDR3: TGTGCCAGCAGTGAATTGGGGGCAGGGGAGCAGTACTTC.